A selection of T cell receptor beta chains follows, all from one sample in a study of T cells in Graves' hyperthyroidism and ophthalmopathy. From the multiplex PCR reads, TCRdb called clonotypes with MiXCR, one entry per CDR3 protein. The data contain about 520,000 distinct CDR3 sequences, approximately 24% of them singletons. Sequencing input: blood. These receptors came from a woman aged 25 to 39 with Graves' ophthalmopathy. The CDR3 runs from the conserved cysteine through the conserved F or W. The D gene is left open where the match is weak. Only some rows state a clone size, as once, few, many or a class for expanded clones.

D,size,V,length,J,DNA,CDR3
-,few,TRBV7-8,14,TRBJ2-3,TGTGCCAGCAGCTCCGGCGGTGTCACAGATACGCAGTATTTT,CASSSGGVTDTQYF
-,many,TRBV29-1,8,TRBJ1-2,TGCAGCGTTGCTGGCTACACCTTC,CSVAGYTF
TRBD2,many,TRBV7-6,16,TRBJ2-3,TGTGCCAGCAGCCGGGGGGGGCCACAGGAGACAGATACGCAGTATTTT,CASSRGGPQETDTQYF
TRBD1,many,TRBV18,13,TRBJ1-2,TGTGCCAGCTCACGGACAGGGGGTGGTGGCTACACCTTC,CASSRTGGGGYTF
-,-,TRBV7-2,15,TRBJ2-4,TGTGCCAGCAGCTTTGGAGGCTGGGGTAAAAACATTCAGTACTTC,CASSFGGWGKNIQYF
-,many,TRBV6-2/TRBV6-3,14,TRBJ1-5,TGTGCCAGCAGTTACCAAGACAGCTATCAGCCCCAGCATTTT,CASSYQDSYQPQHF
-,-,TRBV25-1,15,TRBJ2-7,TGTGCCAGCAGTGAATTGGAAGCGCTTAACTACGAGCAGTACTTC,CASSELEALNYEQYF
TRBD1,many,TRBV10-3,14,TRBJ2-7,TGTGCCATCGGTAAGGGACAGGGCTCCTACGAGCAGTACTTC,CAIGKGQGSYEQYF
-,many,TRBV4-2,17,TRBJ2-7,TGTGCCAGCAGCCCACGTATTTCGGAACAGTTCTCCTACGAGCAGTACTTC,CASSPRISEQFSYEQYF
-,-,TRBV18,15,TRBJ2-1,TGTGCCAGCTCACCACGGGGACCGGGGTGGAATGAGCAGTTCTTC,CASSPRGPGWNEQFF
-,many,TRBV12-3/TRBV12-4,13,TRBJ1-2,TGTGCCAGCAGTGCTGGGGGACCCTATGGCTACACCTTC,CASSAGGPYGYTF
-,-,TRBV27,12,TRBJ1-2,TGTGCCAGCAGTAGCAGAGGTTTCGGCTACACCTTC,CASSSRGFGYTF
-,few,TRBV6-1,14,TRBJ1-6,TGTGCCAGCAGCCCCGGGATACCGAATTCACCCCTCCACTTT,CASSPGIPNSPLHF
-,many,TRBV14,14,TRBJ1-5,TGTGCCAGCAGCCACGAGGTGAACAATCAGCCCCAGCATTTT,CASSHEVNNQPQHF
TRBD1,-,TRBV30,14,TRBJ1-1,TGTGCCTGGAGTCGGGGACAGGGGTGGACTGAAGCTTTCTTT,CAWSRGQGWTEAFF
-,many,TRBV6-5,13,TRBJ1-1,TGTGCCAGCAGTTACCGCCCGGGACGGGAAGCTTTCTTT,CASSYRPGREAFF
-,many,TRBV24-1,15,TRBJ1-5,TGTGCCACCAGTCCCCAGGGGAGAAGCAATCAGCCCCAGCATTTT,CATSPQGRSNQPQHF
-,many,TRBV12-3/TRBV12-4,12,TRBJ2-4,TGTGCCAGCAGCTTTCCAGGGGACATTCAGTACTTC,CASSFPGDIQYF
TRBD2,many,TRBV7-8,19,TRBJ2-5,TGTGCCAGCAGCTTAGCTACGTCGGGTAGCGGGGGGTCCCAAGAGACCCAGTACTTC,CASSLATSGSGGSQETQYF
-,many,TRBV7-8,13,TRBJ1-2,TGTGCCAGCAGCTTTATATCTAACTATGGCTACACCTTC,CASSFISNYGYTF
-,many,TRBV2,14,TRBJ1-1,TGTGCCAGCACTGAACAGGGATGGGGCACTGAAGCTTTCTTT,CASTEQGWGTEAFF
TRBD2,many,TRBV20-1,15,TRBJ2-5,TGCAGTGCTGACGAATTAACTAGCGGGGGGGAGACCCAGTACTTC,CSADELTSGGETQYF
TRBD1,few,TRBV12-3/TRBV12-4,16,TRBJ2-7,TGTGCCAGCAGTCTCATGACCGGGACAGGGAACTACGAGCAGTACTTC,CASSLMTGTGNYEQYF
-,many,TRBV9,15,TRBJ1-2,TGTGCCAGCAGCTCGGGGGGGAGTTCTGGCTATGGCTACACCTTC,CASSSGGSSGYGYTF
-,-,TRBV12-3/TRBV12-4,14,TRBJ1-5,TGTGCCAGCAGTTTAGGGCCAGGGCGTCAGCCCCAGCATTTT,CASSLGPGRQPQHF
-,-,TRBV4-3,13,TRBJ1-5,TGCGCCAGCAGCCAAAATAGGGATCAGCCCCAGCATTTT,CASSQNRDQPQHF
-,many,TRBV20-1,13,TRBJ1-5,TGCAGTGCTAGTACCACCCCCAATCAGCCCCAGCATTTT,CSASTTPNQPQHF